The clone carrying this T cell receptor (beta chain) came up a few times. Antigen: not known. TCRdb re-called the 5' RACE reads with MiXCR, one entry per CDR3 protein. The sample has 200,000 to 250,000 distinct CDR3 sequences, more than 25% seen once. The data stem from a study of CD8 T cells in ankylosing spondylitis. General study findings and limits: Disease-associated clones were reportedly significantly overrepresented in matched ankylosing spondylitis synovial fluid. A TCR beta motif made of several highly homologous variants seemed typical of ankylosing spondylitis blood.

Germline trimming cut 6 bases from V and 1 base from J; bases unmatched to any gene: 9. Germline V lookup: CDR1 DFQATT, CDR2 SNEGSKA (reference sequence). The CDR3 has 15 amino acids. The sequenced sample was blood, either unsorted or a sorted T cell fraction (not recorded which). The TCR sequence derives from a male donor with ankylosing spondylitis or in good health (not recorded which). V is TRBV20-1 and J is TRBJ1-5; 7 bases fit TRBD1. DNA for the CDR3: TGCAGTGCCCCGACAGGGTGGCTGAGCAATCAGCCCCAGCATTTT. It translates to CSAPTGWLSNQPQHF.